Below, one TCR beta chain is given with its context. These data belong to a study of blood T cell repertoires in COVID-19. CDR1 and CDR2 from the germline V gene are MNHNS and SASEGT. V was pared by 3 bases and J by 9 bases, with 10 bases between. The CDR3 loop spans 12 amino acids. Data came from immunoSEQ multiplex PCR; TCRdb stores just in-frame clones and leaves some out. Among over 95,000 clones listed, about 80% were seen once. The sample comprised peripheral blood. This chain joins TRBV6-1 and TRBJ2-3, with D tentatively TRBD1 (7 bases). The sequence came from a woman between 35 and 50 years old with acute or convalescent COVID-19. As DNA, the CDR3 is TGTGCCAGCAGTGACGCAGGGGGGACGCAGTATTTT. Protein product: CASSDAGGTQYF.